Here is one TCR beta chain with its context. No antigen is known for it. The protocol was immunoSEQ multiplex PCR, while the TCRdb copy is restricted to in-frame clones and leaves out a portion. This table holds 100,000 to 130,000 clones, roughly nine tenths found once. The CDR3 has 16 residues. Germline-derived CDR1 and CDR2 are MRHNA and SNTAGT. After removal of 0 bases from V and 9 bases from J, the junction contained 7 bases not matched to a gene. The data stem from a study of T cell responses to AZD1222 COVID-19 vaccine. Findings and limits, study-wide: Repertoire samples came only from after the peak T cell response. Vaccine-related CD4 TCRs covered spike, predominating at 160-218 and 743-854. The sample set comprised mostly white British donors with more females, and clonal diversity was possibly underestimated.

The V and J genes are TRBV6-4 and TRBJ1-6; 8 nucleotides match TRBD1. This material consisted of peripheral blood, taken 28 days after the second AZD1222 dose. The TCR was taken from an adult who received the AZD1222 COVID-19 vaccine. CDR3 sequence reads: CASSDSGDRSRSPLHF. The CDR3 region has the DNA TGTGCCAGCAGTGACTCGGGGGACAGGTCGCGTTCACCCCTCCACTTT.